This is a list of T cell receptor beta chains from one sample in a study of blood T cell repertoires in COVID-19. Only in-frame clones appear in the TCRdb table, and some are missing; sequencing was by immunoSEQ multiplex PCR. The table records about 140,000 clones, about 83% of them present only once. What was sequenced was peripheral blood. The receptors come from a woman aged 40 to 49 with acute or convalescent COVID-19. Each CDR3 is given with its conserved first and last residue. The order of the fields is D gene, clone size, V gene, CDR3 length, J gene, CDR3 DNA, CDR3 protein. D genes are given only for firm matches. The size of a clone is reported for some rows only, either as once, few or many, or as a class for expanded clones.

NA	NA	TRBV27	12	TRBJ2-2	TGTGCCAGCAGCCTCCCCACCGGGGAGCTGTTTTTT	CASSLPTGELFF
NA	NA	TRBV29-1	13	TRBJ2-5	TGCAGCGTTCGTTTCGGGAAAGGAGAGACCCAGTACTTC	CSVRFGKGETQYF
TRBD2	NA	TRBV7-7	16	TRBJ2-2	TGTGCTAGCAGCTCTGGTTCCGCGGGAGAGACCGGGGAGCTGTTTTTT	CASSSGSAGETGELFF
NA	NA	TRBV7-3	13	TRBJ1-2	TGTGCCAGCAGCTTTGGGGCGGCGGGAGGTTACACCTTC	CASSFGAAGGYTF
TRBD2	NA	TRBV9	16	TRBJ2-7	TGTGCCAGCAGCGTGGCTTGGACTAGCGATTCCTACGAGCAGTACTTC	CASSVAWTSDSYEQYF
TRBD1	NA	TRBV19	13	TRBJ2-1	TGTGCCACCGCGGACAGGGGCGGCGATGAGCAGTTCTTC	CATADRGGDEQFF
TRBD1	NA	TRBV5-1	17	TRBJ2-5	TGCGCCAGCAGCTTGGATATGGCAGGGGGCGACCAAGAGACCCAGTACTTC	CASSLDMAGGDQETQYF
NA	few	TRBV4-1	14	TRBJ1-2	TGCGCCAGCAGCCAAGATTCGGTTCTCTATGGCTACACCTTC	CASSQDSVLYGYTF
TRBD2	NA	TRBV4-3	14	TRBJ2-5	TGCGCCAGCAGCCAAGGACTAGCGGGAGAAACCCAGTACTTC	CASSQGLAGETQYF
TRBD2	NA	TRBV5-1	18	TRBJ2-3	TGCGCCAGCAGCTTGACCCTAGCGGGAGGCCTTAGCACAGATACGCAGTATTTT	CASSLTLAGGLSTDTQYF
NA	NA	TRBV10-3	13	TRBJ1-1	TGTGCCATCACTAGAGCGGAGAACACTGAAGCTTTCTTT	CAITRAENTEAFF
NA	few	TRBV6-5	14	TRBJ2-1	TGTGCCAGCAGTTACTCGATACAGGGCAATGAGCAGTTCTTC	CASSYSIQGNEQFF
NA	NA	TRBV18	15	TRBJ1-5	TGTGCCAGCTCACCACCGGCAGGGGCCGGGCAGCCCCAGCATTTT	CASSPPAGAGQPQHF
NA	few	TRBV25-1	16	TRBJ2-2	TGTGCCAGCAGTGATCCCTCCTCAAGCGAAACCGGGGAGCTGTTTTTT	CASSDPSSSETGELFF
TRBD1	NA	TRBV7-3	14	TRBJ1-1	TGTGCCAGCAGCTTATCGCCCCGGGACAGCGAAGCTTTCTTT	CASSLSPRDSEAFF
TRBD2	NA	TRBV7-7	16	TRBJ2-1	TGTGCTAGCAGTGGGGGACTAGCGGGAGGCCACAATGAGCAGTTCTTC	CASSGGLAGGHNEQFF
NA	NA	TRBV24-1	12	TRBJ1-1	TGTGCCACCAGTGATTTCGTCCGGGGAGCTTTCTTT	CATSDFVRGAFF
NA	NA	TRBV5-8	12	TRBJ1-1	TGTGCCAGCAGCTGGGAGGAGGGTGAAGCTTTCTTT	CASSWEEGEAFF